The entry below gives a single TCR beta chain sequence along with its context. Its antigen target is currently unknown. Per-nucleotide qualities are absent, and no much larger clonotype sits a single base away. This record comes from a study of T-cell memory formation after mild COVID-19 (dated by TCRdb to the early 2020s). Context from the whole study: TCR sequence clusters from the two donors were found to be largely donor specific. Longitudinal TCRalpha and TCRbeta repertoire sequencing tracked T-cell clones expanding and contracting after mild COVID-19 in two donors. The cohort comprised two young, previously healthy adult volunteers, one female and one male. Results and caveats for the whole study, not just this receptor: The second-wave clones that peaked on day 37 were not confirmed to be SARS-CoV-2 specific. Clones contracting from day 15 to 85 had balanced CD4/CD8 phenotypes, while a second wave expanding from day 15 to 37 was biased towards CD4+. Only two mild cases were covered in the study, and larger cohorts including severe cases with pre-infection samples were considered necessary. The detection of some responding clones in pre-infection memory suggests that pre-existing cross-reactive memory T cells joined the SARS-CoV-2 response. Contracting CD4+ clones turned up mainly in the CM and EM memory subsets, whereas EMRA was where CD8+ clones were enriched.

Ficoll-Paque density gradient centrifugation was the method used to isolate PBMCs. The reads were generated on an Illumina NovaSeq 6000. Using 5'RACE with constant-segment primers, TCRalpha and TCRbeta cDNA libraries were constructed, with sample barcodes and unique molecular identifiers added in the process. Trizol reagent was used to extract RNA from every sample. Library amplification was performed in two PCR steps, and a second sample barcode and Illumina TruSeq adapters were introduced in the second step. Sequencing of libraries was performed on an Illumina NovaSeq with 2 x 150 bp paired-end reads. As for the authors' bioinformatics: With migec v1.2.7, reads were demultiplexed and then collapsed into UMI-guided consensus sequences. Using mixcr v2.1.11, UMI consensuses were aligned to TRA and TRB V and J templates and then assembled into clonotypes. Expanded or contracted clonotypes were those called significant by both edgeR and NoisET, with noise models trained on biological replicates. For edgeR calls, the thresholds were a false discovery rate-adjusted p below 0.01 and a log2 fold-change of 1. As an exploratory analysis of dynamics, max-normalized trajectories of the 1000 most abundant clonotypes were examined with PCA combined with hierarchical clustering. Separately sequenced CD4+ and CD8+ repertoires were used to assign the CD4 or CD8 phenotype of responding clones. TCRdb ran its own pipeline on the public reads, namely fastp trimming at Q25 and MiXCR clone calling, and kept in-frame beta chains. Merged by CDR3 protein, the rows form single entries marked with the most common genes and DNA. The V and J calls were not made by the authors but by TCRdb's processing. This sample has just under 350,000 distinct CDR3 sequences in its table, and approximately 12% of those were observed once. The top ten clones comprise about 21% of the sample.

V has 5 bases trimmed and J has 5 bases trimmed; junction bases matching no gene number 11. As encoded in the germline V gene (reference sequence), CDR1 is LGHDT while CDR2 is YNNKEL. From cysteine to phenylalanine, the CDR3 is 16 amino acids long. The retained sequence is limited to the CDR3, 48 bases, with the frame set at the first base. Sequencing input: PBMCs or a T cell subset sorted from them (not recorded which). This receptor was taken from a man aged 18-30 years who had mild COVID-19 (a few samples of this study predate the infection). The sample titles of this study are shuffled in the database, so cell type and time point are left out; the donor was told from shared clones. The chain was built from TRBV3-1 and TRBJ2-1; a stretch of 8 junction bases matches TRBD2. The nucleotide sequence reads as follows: TGTGCCAGCAGCTCGCTACTTAGCGGGGAGAACAATGAGCAGTTCTTC. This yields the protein CASSSLLSGENNEQFF.